This TCR beta chain derives from a study of identical twins. Trimming pared 2 bases from V and 9 bases from J, leaving 11 bases between. The germline V gene has CDR1 ENHRY and CDR2 SYGVKD. The CDR3 length is 13 residues. General observations from the study: The conclusions drew on cross-sectional statistical analysis instead of tracking the same donors. Twin sharing of out-of-frame TCR alpha was underestimated by models in monozygotic pairs. Where out-of-frame alpha sequences were twin-shared, they showed excess low generation probability.

Template switching (which added a universal primer site) was used, and cDNA carried unique molecular identifiers. TCRdb independently ran MiXCR on the 5' RACE reads; one entry per CDR3 protein. Of 1.5 million to 2 million distinct CDR3 sequences in the sample, 32% were seen once. Notes on this clonotype: Its target is unknown.

The chain is built from TRBV10-3 and TRBJ2-1, with TRBD1 as a possible D gene (6 bases). The sequence came from a newborn girl in good health. Sample: cord blood. CDR3 in amino acids: CAISEGGPGEQFF. The CDR3 nucleotides are TGTGCCATCAGTGAGGGGGGCCCCGGTGAGCAGTTCTTC.